The next 6 T cell receptor beta chains were all read from a single sample in a study of shared clonotypes between healthy human individuals. The protocol was immunoSEQ multiplex PCR, while the TCRdb copy is restricted to in-frame clones and leaves out a portion. Of approximately 980,000 clones in the sample, about three quarters were seen once. The source material was memory CD4+ T cells sorted from blood. The subset denotes: CD45RA-negative fraction. The receptors here all came from a man between 18 and 35 years old in good health.

A remark on this clone: Other DNA variants within this sample encode the same CDR3. The chain has TRBV5-4 and TRBJ1-2; D remains unclear. The ends were cut back, 0 bases at V and 6 bases at J, with 9 bases in the middle. This CDR3 region has 13 residues. Germline V gene data show CDR1 as SGHNT and CDR2 as YYREEE (reference sequence). The CDR3 bases are TGTGCCAGCAGCTTGGGAGGGCGCGATGGCTACACCTTC. Its translation: CASSLGGRDGYTF.

The gene calls are TRBV10-3 and TRBJ2-6; D uncertain. The CDR3 runs 15 residues. CDR1 is ENHRY and CDR2 is SYGVKD in the germline V gene. Trimming removed 5 bases at V and 2 bases at J, with 10 bases between. The CDR3 region has the DNA TGTGCCATCAGTAATACTAAAGCTGGGGCCAACGTCCTGACTTTC. Amino acids: CAISNTKAGANVLTF.

To note about this clone: Other DNA sequences in this specimen translate into the identical CDR3. The genes are TRBV6-1 and TRBJ2-2, with TRBD1 matching 10 bases. The CDR3 contains 16 residues. Losses at the gene ends were 2 bases for V and 2 bases for J; bases not matched to a gene: 2. Looked up from germline, CDR1 is MNHNS and CDR2 is SASEGT. DNA for the CDR3: TGTGCCAGCAGTGAACAGACAGGGGGCAACACCGGGGAGCTGTTTTTT. Its translation: CASSEQTGGNTGELFF.

The CDR3 is CASSRTGVPNTEAFF. The CDR3 DNA is TGTGCCAGCAGTAGGACAGGTGTACCGAACACTGAAGCTTTCTTT. This chain joins TRBV6-5 and TRBJ1-1, with 7 nucleotides matching TRBD1. The CDR3 loop spans 15 amino acids. V lost 5 bases to trimming and J lost 1 base; unmatched junction nucleotides: 7. The germline V gene has CDR1 MNHEY and CDR2 SVGAGI.

The chain couples TRBV5-1 to TRBJ2-3, with D perhaps matching TRBD1 (5 bases). The V and J ends lost 0 bases and 3 bases respectively, with 20 bases between them. The CDR3 consists of 18 residues. From germline, CDR1 is SGHRS and CDR2 YFSETQ. The DNA for the CDR3 is TGCGCCAGCAGCTTGGGACAGTACTTTAACGATCTGACAGATACGCAGTATTTT. Translation gives CASSLGQYFNDLTDTQYF.

A few counts support this clone. The chain is built from TRBV5-1 and TRBJ2-7; D call uncertain. The V end was cut by 3 bases, the J end by 7 bases, with 11 bases between. Per the germline V gene, CDR1 is SGHRS and CDR2 is YFSETQ. The CDR3 length is 12 residues. CDR3 DNA: TGCGCCAGCAGCTACGCCGAAGGGGAGCAGTACTTC. Residues: CASSYAEGEQYF.